One and the same sample provided the 18 T cell receptor beta chains below, sequenced in a study of T-cell memory formation after mild COVID-19. TCRdb recomputed calls from the 5' RACE reads with MiXCR, one row per CDR3 protein. The sample includes around 160,000 distinct CDR3 sequences, around a tenth of them seen just once. The sample taken for sequencing was PBMCs or a T cell subset sorted from them (not recorded which). The source is a man in his late teens or twenties who had mild COVID-19 (a few samples of this study predate the infection). Cell type and time point are not known.

The chain employs TRBV5-1 and TRBJ2-7; 10 nucleotides match TRBD1. V shed 7 bases and J 6 bases; nucleotides not matched to a gene: 4. Per germline, CDR1 SGHRS and CDR2 YFSETQ. This CDR3 region has 12 residues. The CDR3 reads CASGTGEAEQYF. CDR3 nucleotide sequence: TGCGCCAGCGGGACAGGGGAGGCCGAGCAGTACTTC.

In this sample, this clonotype turned up a few times. V usage is TRBV20-1 and J usage is TRBJ2-7; the D gene is possibly TRBD2 (5 bases). The CDR3 is 13 residues long. V was clipped by 6 bases and J by 5 bases, with 17 bases between them. From germline, CDR1 is DFQATT and CDR2 SNEGSKA (reference sequence). Here the CDR3 reads CSAAAPSHHEQYV. For the CDR3, the DNA is TGCAGTGCCGCGGCGCCTAGCCACCACGAGCAGTACGTC.

The V and J genes are TRBV4-3 and TRBJ1-5, with TRBD1 matching over 8 bases. The J segment lost 6 bases and the V segment lost 1 base, leaving 5 bases of the junction unmatched. The germline CDR1 and CDR2 sequences are LGHNA and YSLEER. This CDR3 is 15 amino acids long. The CDR3 sequence is CASSQVAGGRQPQHF. The CDR3 bases are TGCGCCAGCAGCCAAGTTGCAGGGGGCCGTCAGCCCCAGCATTTT.

This clonotype was counted only a few times. This chain uses TRBV6-7 with TRBJ2-5; D remains ambiguous. TRBV6-7 is an ORF, with its function uncertain. Trimming removed 2 bases from V and 5 bases from J, with 9 bases in between. The CDR3 runs 13 residues. CDR3 bases: TGTGCCAGCAGTTACCATTCCCGGGAGACCCAGTACTTC. Its protein is CASSYHSRETQYF.

This clonotype was found many times. The rearrangement uses TRBV7-2 and TRBJ1-4; possibly TRBD1 for D (5 bases). This CDR3 is built from 15 residues. Germline V gene data show CDR1 as SGHTA and CDR2 as FQGNSA. V gave up 5 bases and J gave up 8 bases, with 18 bases separating them. The CDR3 spells CASSPSQARGEKLFF. The CDR3 coding sequence is TGTGCCAGCAGCCCCTCACAGGCTCGGGGGGAAAAACTGTTTTTT.

The rearrangement uses TRBV2 and TRBJ2-3; D gene unclear. V shed 1 base and J shed 1 base, with 9 bases lying between them. There are 15 residues in the CDR3. Germline lookup yields CDR1 SNHLY and CDR2 FYNNEI. For the CDR3, the DNA is TGTGCCAGCAGTGAAGGGCCCCGTGGCACAGATACGCAGTATTTT. Encoded protein: CASSEGPRGTDTQYF.

The CDR3 loop is CASSSYSRLAGESSYNEQFF. As DNA, the CDR3 is TGTGCCAGCAGCTCCTACTCCCGACTAGCGGGGGAATCCTCCTACAATGAGCAGTTCTTC. This chain connects TRBV7-8 to TRBJ2-1; 12 nucleotides align to TRBD2. The CDR3 extends over 20 amino acids. The V segment lost 4 bases and the J segment 0 bases; nucleotides outside the gene matches: 13. CDR1 is SGHVS and CDR2 is FQNEAQ in the germline V gene.

This clonotype was recorded at least ten times. This sequence joins TRBV24-1 and TRBJ2-3; TRBD2 matches 10 bases. The J segment lost 5 bases and the V segment lost 5 bases, leaving 3 bases of the junction unmatched. The germline V gene has CDR1 KGHDR and CDR2 SFDVKD. The CDR3 totals 14 residues. CDR3 nucleotide sequence: TGTGCCACCAGTGGGGGGACTAGCGAAGATACGCAGTATTTT. Translated, it gives CATSGGTSEDTQYF.

The chain couples TRBV24-1 to TRBJ2-3; 13 bases agree with TRBD2. The CDR3 runs 15 residues. The germline gives CDR1 KGHDR, CDR2 SFDVKD. The ends lost 9 bases at V and 5 bases at J; junction bases unmatched: 7. The CDR3 DNA sequence: TGTGCCACCGCCCTTACTAGCGGGGGGGTAGATACGCAGTATTTT. It specifies CATALTSGGVDTQYF.

This clonotype has at least ten counts. This chain connects TRBV7-3 to TRBJ2-2; possibly TRBD1 for D (6 bases). The germline CDR1 and CDR2 sequences are SGHTA and FQGTGA. CDR3 length: 16 amino acids. V lost 2 bases, J lost 0 bases, and 10 bases lay in between. DNA for the CDR3: TGTGCCAGCAGCTTAGGACAGACCTCGAACACCGGGGAGCTGTTTTTT. It codes for CASSLGQTSNTGELFF.

V and J are TRBV5-1 and TRBJ1-1; TRBD1 might be the D (5 bases). V lost 0 bases to trimming and J lost 1 base, with 10 bases between them. The germline CDR1 and CDR2 sequences are SGHRS and YFSETQ. The CDR3 extends over 15 amino acids. CDR3 in amino acids: CASSLVPTANTEAFF. The CDR3 bases are TGCGCCAGCAGCTTGGTGCCGACAGCGAACACTGAAGCTTTCTTT.

The J gene is TRBJ1-4, the V gene TRBV29-1, with 9 bases aligning to TRBD1. The germline gives CDR1 SQVTM, CDR2 ANQGSEA. This CDR3 region has 13 residues. Losses at the gene ends were 7 bases for V and 7 bases for J; bases not matched to a gene: 7. The CDR3 coding sequence is TGCAGCGGGGGACAGGGACAAAGTGAAAAACTGTTTTTT. Protein: CSGGQGQSEKLFF. The full variable domain, in which reference TRBV29-1 and TRBJ1-4 provide the parts outside the CDR3, is SAVISQKPSRDICQRGTSLTIQCQVDSQVTMMFWYRQQPGQSLTLIATANQGSEATYESGFVIDKFPISRPNLTFSTLTVSNMSPEDSSIYLCSGGQGQSEKLFFGSGTQLSVL.

This clonotype was observed a few times. V gene TRBV10-3 combines with J gene TRBJ2-4; D unclear. Germline assignment: CDR1 ENHRY and CDR2 SYGVKD. The germline V and J ends were trimmed by 3 bases and 0 bases, with 12 bases remaining between them. The CDR3 is 16 residues long. CDR3: CAISEGQVEAKNIQYF. The DNA for the CDR3 is TGTGCCATCAGTGAAGGGCAGGTTGAAGCCAAAAACATTCAGTACTTC.

The sample holds many counts of this clonotype. This chain joins TRBV29-1 and TRBJ2-7; D not certain. Germline-derived CDR1 and CDR2 are SQVTM and ANQGSEA. This CDR3 is 12 amino acids long. Trimming removed 6 bases at V and 0 bases at J, with 9 bases between. In DNA, the CDR3 is TGCAGCGTAGCGTGGGCCTCCTACGAGCAGTACTTC. It encodes CSVAWASYEQYF.

A few counts support this clonotype. The CDR3 sequence is CASSLGVSKADAFISSYNEQFF. CDR3 DNA sequence: TGTGCCAGCAGCTTAGGGGTTTCGAAGGCAGACGCTTTTATCAGCTCCTACAATGAGCAGTTCTTC. V is TRBV7-2 and J is TRBJ2-1; D call uncertain. Trimming removed 1 base from V and 0 bases from J, with 28 bases in between. CDR1 and CDR2 (germline): SGHTA, FQGNSA. This CDR3 is built from 22 residues. The entire variable domain, with the rest obtained from reference TRBV7-2 and TRBJ2-1, is as follows: GAGVSQSPSNKVTEKGKDVELRCDPISGHTALYWYRQSLGQGLEFLIYFQGNSAPDKSGLPSDRFSAERTGGSVSTLTIQRTQQEDSAVYLCASSLGVSKADAFISSYNEQFFGPGTRLTVL.

In this sample, this clonotype turned up a few times. This chain uses TRBV20-1 with TRBJ1-2; 8 nucleotides align to TRBD1. This CDR3 is 13 amino acids long. With 4 bases clipped from V and 6 bases from J, the junction kept 7 bases outside the gene matches. Germline V CDR1 and CDR2: DFQATT, SNEGSKA (reference sequence). The CDR3 DNA is TGCAGTGCTAACCCTCAGGGGGCCGATGGCTACACCTTC. Residues: CSANPQGADGYTF.

There are a few counts of this clonotype. This sequence joins TRBV5-1 and TRBJ2-3; D unresolved. Trimming shortened V by 0 bases and J by 0 bases, and 8 bases separated the two germline ends. Germline V gene data show CDR1 as SGHRS and CDR2 as YFSETQ. This CDR3 region has 15 residues. CDR3 protein: CASSLVHTSTDTQYF. The CDR3 DNA is TGCGCCAGCAGCTTGGTACACACTAGCACAGATACGCAGTATTTT.

This clonotype appeared a few times. This chain joins TRBV6-5 and TRBJ1-4, with D possibly TRBD1 on 5 matching bases. Germline CDR1 is MNHEY and CDR2 is SVGAGI. This CDR3 is built from 16 residues. Trimming cost V 5 bases and J 2 bases, with 15 bases left between them. The CDR3 DNA reads as TGTGCCAGCAGTAACCATCCGACAGCGACTAATGAAAAACTGTTTTTT. It is translated as CASSNHPTATNEKLFF.